Below are 10 T cell receptor beta chains sequenced from a single sample in a study of cytomegalovirus exposure and HLA in healthy donors. Primers: 60 Vbeta forward and 13 Jbeta reverse. Data came from immunoSEQ multiplex PCR; TCRdb stores just in-frame clones and leaves some out. The profile shows under 150,000 clones, less than 90% of them singletons. Sequencing was carried out using PBMCs. The origin of the receptors is a boy aged 2-9 years in good health and CMV-seronegative.

The chain employs TRBV7-8 and TRBJ2-1, with 11 nucleotides matching TRBD2. Per germline, CDR1 SGHVS and CDR2 FQNEAQ. The CDR3 is 14 amino acids. V dropped 1 base and J dropped 7; count of bases not matched to a gene: 0. In DNA, the CDR3 is TGTGCCAGCAGCTTAGGGACTAGCGGGAATGAGCAGTTCTTC. Translation: CASSLGTSGNEQFF.

The CDR3 spells CAISEAGLAWQYF. DNA of the CDR3: TGTGCCATCAGTGAGGCCGGACTAGCTTGGCAGTACTTC. This chain uses TRBV10-3 with TRBJ2-7; the match to TRBD2 covers 8 bases. From germline, CDR1 is ENHRY and CDR2 SYGVKD. The CDR3 is 13 residues long. The V and J ends lost 2 bases and 9 bases, in that order; junction bases with no gene match: 6.

The V and J genes are TRBV28 and TRBJ2-7; 10 nucleotides line up with TRBD2. V trimming: 2 bases; J trimming: 2 bases; junction bases outside the gene matches: 6. Germline lookup yields CDR1 MDHEN and CDR2 SYDVKM. The CDR3 length is 16 residues. For the CDR3, the DNA is TGTGCCAGCAGTTTACCAGGACTAGCGGAGACCTACGAGCAGTACTTC. This encodes CASSLPGLAETYEQYF. The complete variable domain, with remaining parts taken from reference TRBV28 and TRBJ2-7, reads DVKVTQSSRYLVKRTGEKVFLECVQDMDHENMFWYRQDPGLGLRLIYFSYDVKMKEKGDIPEGYSVSREKKERFSLILESASTNQTSMYLCASSLPGLAETYEQYFGPGTRLTVT.

The chain has TRBV2 and TRBJ2-3; 10 positions agree with TRBD2. Trimming at V came to 8 bases and at J to 0 bases, leaving 5 bases not matched to a gene. This CDR3 has 15 residues. Germline values: CDR1 SNHLY, CDR2 FYNNEI. The DNA of the CDR3 is TGTGCCAGCGGGAGACTAGCGGGCAGCACAGATACGCAGTATTTT. It yields the protein CASGRLAGSTDTQYF.

The V and J genes are TRBV9 and TRBJ1-6, with a weak D call TRBD1 (5 bases). Germline loops: CDR1 SGDLS, CDR2 YYNGEE. CDR3 length: 17 amino acids. V was cut by 1 base and J by 8 bases, with 19 bases left in between. Here the CDR3 reads CASSVFGQGPPDSPLHF. CDR3 in DNA: TGTGCCAGCAGCGTATTTGGGCAGGGCCCCCCCGATTCACCCCTCCACTTT.

The chain combines TRBV6-5 with TRBJ2-3, with a tentative D call TRBD1 (6 bases). Per the germline V gene, CDR1 is MNHEY and CDR2 is SVGAGI. The CDR3 totals 14 residues. V was clipped by 2 bases and J by 4 bases, with 10 bases between them. Here the CDR3 DNA reads TGTGCCAGCAGTTACGTTAGGGGGTCAGATACGCAGTATTTT. Its protein is CASSYVRGSDTQYF.

The rearrangement joins TRBV19 to TRBJ2-7, with TRBD1 as a possible D gene (6 bases). The V and J ends lost 6 bases and 3 bases respectively, with 18 bases between them. Germline CDR1 reads LNHDA; CDR2 reads SQIVND (reference sequence). The CDR3 totals 15 residues. The CDR3 here is CASRLGASEIYEQYF. As DNA, the CDR3 is TGTGCCAGTAGGTTGGGGGCGTCCGAAATCTACGAGCAGTACTTC.

This sequence joins TRBV4-2 and TRBJ1-2; D gene unclear. Trimming removed 4 bases at V and 3 bases at J, with 12 bases between. The germline V gene has CDR1 LGHNA and CDR2 YNFKEQ. The CDR3 is 14 residues long. The CDR3 coding sequence is TGTGCCAGCAGCCCGGGGTCGATTTACTATGGCTACACCTTC. Amino acid sequence: CASSPGSIYYGYTF.

The gene calls are TRBV19 and TRBJ1-4; a weak D match, TRBD1 (6 bases). The V and J ends lost 1 base and 4 bases respectively, with 13 bases between them. The CDR3 runs 16 residues. Germline loops: CDR1 LNHDA, CDR2 SQIVND (reference sequence). The CDR3 loop is CASSIVSVGHNEKLFF. The CDR3 DNA reads as TGTGCCAGTAGTATAGTTTCCGTGGGACATAATGAAAAACTGTTTTTT.

The V call is TRBV23-1, the J call TRBJ2-1; 9 positions match TRBD2. TRBV23-1 is treated as an ORF (open reading frame) with a function not yet certain. This CDR3 comprises 16 residues. Trimming took 4 bases from V and 1 from J; bases not matched to a gene: 5. The CDR3 DNA reads TGCGCCAGCAGTCTCCGCGGGGGGGCTTCCTACAATGAGCAGTTCTTC. Its translation: CASSLRGGASYNEQFF.